The clone carrying this TCR beta chain has at least ten counts. TCRdb independently ran MiXCR on the RT-PCR reads; one entry per CDR3 protein. The sample contains around 570,000 distinct CDR3 sequences, around 11% of which appear only once. This CDR3 is 13 amino acids long. V gave up 2 bases and J gave up 7 bases, with 11 bases separating them. Germline V gene data show CDR1 as KGHSH and CDR2 as LQKENI. These data are taken from a study of response to subunit inactivated influenza vaccine. These data are also associated with another study on T cells expressing NK-cell markers. That publication notes: Researchers built TCR beta cDNA using 5'RACE template switching with UMIs. All TCR beta repertoires analysed originated from sorted CD3+CD56+NKG2C+, CD3+CD56+NKG2C- and CD3+CD56-NKG2C+ T cells. In the group of eight sequenced donors, seven were HCMV-seropositive and one was seronegative. The sorts in several experiments were restricted to alpha-beta TCR T cells by an anti-gamma-delta TCR antibody. In a handful of donors, dominant CD3+CD56+NKG2C+ clonotypes ranked among the top 10 CD8+ clonotypes.

The specimen was PBMCs from blood, collected on the day of vaccination. The rearrangement uses TRBV18 and TRBJ1-1; D gene ambiguous. The source is a man aged 50-59 years who received an inactivated influenza vaccine. The CDR3 DNA sequence: TGTGCCAGCTCACCAAAAATCGGAGGTGAAGCTTTCTTT. Translating gives CASSPKIGGEAFF.